This T cell receptor beta chain was identified in a study of T cell repertoires in cytomegalovirus infection. Study information: Public TCR beta signature analysis indicated the presence of both CMV infection and matching HLA type. Study results and limitations: The study identified carriers of CMV plus the relevant HLA from cumulative public TCR beta family frequency. HLA-C-restricted TCR beta clonotypes specific for CMV led the ex vivo response.

TCRdb re-derived calls from the reads in MiXCR, one entry per CDR3 protein. This sample has about 310,000 distinct CDR3 sequences, with 15% to 20% found just once. This clonotype was recorded at least ten times. The antigen is undetermined. V gave up 5 bases and J gave up 3 bases, with 19 bases separating them. The CDR3 covers 17 residues. Germline V gene data show CDR1 as LNHDA and CDR2 as SQIVND (reference sequence). This TCR derives from a human donor in good health (CMV status not recorded). Some clones in this sample may be carry-over from other donors' samples. The gene calls are TRBV19 and TRBJ2-2; D tentatively fits TRBD1 or TRBD2 (5 bases each). Specimen: PBMCs. In DNA form, the CDR3 reads TGTGCCAGTAGTGGCGACGAGGGACCCCACGACACCGGGGAGCTGTTTTTT. Translating gives CASSGDEGPHDTGELFF.